Included here is one TCR beta chain sequence, with context. Its cognate antigen is unknown. This record belongs to a study of cytomegalovirus exposure and HLA in healthy donors. A multiplex PCR was run with 60 Vbeta primers and 13 Jbeta primers. The table came from immunoSEQ multiplex PCR; TCRdb's copy has only in-frame clones and leaves some out. The profile shows 150,000 or so clones, around 73% of them singletons. The CDR3 covers 19 residues. Trimming took 1 base from V and 7 from J; bases not matched to a gene: 12. Germline assignment: CDR1 SGHVS and CDR2 FQNEAQ. Whole-study findings and limits: Reportedly, fewer N-insertions than the roughly 700-donor mean appeared in an Asian-associated ancestry cluster in a later analysis. A cluster of highly shared sequence variants was likely a sequencing artifact.

The TCR sequence derives from a young woman in good health and CMV-seronegative. The chain couples TRBV7-8 to TRBJ2-1, with 14 bases fitting TRBD2. Input material: PBMCs. The CDR3 nucleotides read TGTGCCAGCAGCTTAGAGACTAGCGGGGGGGCCGGTCAATTTAATGAGCAGTTCTTC. As protein: CASSLETSGGAGQFNEQFF.